This T cell receptor (beta chain) was obtained from a study of molecular identifiers for immune sequencing clone quantification. TCR libraries were built in bulk with a published protocol and specific TCR primers. A single record per CDR3 protein comes from TCRdb applying MiXCR to the PCR reads. The sample carries over 600,000 distinct CDR3 sequences, approximately 20% recorded once. With 3 bases clipped from V and 3 bases from J, the junction kept 9 bases outside the gene matches. This CDR3 comprises 16 residues. Per germline, CDR1 SGDLS and CDR2 YYNGEE. Sequencing libraries of naive CD8 cells derived from around 20,000 to 1,000,000 sorted cells with 10%, 30% or 50% RNA.

The sequenced sample was naive CD8+ T cells from blood, with Jurkat cell RNA spiked in. Subset reported: FACS-sorted CD8+CD4-CCR7+CD45RA+ naive T cells. The TCR comes from a human donor in good health. Some libraries in this study had Jurkat cell RNA spiked in. The J gene is TRBJ2-1, the V gene TRBV9; 7 bases agree with TRBD2. CDR3 bases: TGTGCCAGCAGCGGCATCGGGAGGTCCCTCTACAATGAGCAGTTCTTC. As protein: CASSGIGRSLYNEQFF.